The 21 T cell receptor beta chains listed next were all sequenced from one sample in a study of cytomegalovirus exposure and HLA in healthy donors. With 60 Vbeta and 13 Jbeta primers, the PCR was carried out. The assay was immunoSEQ multiplex PCR, and TCRdb's table has in-frame clones only and misses some. Of over 200,000 clones in the sample, roughly 70% were seen once. Sequenced material: PBMCs. These receptors all stem from a man in his forties in good health and CMV-seropositive.

This chain uses TRBV6-1 with TRBJ1-4, with D unresolved. Trimming removed 6 bases at V and 8 bases at J, with 13 bases between. Germline-derived CDR1 and CDR2 are MNHNS and SASEGT. This CDR3 is 13 amino acids long. The CDR3 protein is CASSSGLGEKLFF. CDR3 DNA: TGTGCCAGCAGCTCCGGACTAGGAGAAAAACTGTTTTTT.

This clone was observed a handful of times. The chain carries TRBV6-6 and TRBJ1-1, with a weak D call TRBD1 (5 bases). Trimming left V 7 bases short and J 5 bases short, with 17 bases between. Looked up from germline, CDR1 is MNHNY and CDR2 is SVGAGI (reference sequence). CDR3 length: 14 residues. CDR3 in DNA: TGTGCCAGCACCCCCTCTGGGGGGGTAACTGAAGCTTTCTTT. Its protein is CASTPSGGVTEAFF.

About this clone itself: This sample includes further DNA sequences coding for the same CDR3. This chain connects TRBV19 to TRBJ2-7, with D maybe TRBD1 (5 bases). V was clipped by 2 bases and J by 3 bases, with 5 bases between them. This CDR3 is 12 amino acids long. Germline V gene lookup returns CDR1 LNHDA and CDR2 SQIVND (reference sequence). The CDR3 bases are TGTGCCAGTAGTATACAGGGCTACGAGCAGTACTTC. Translated, it gives CASSIQGYEQYF.

V usage is TRBV11-2 and J usage is TRBJ1-4; no firm D call. This CDR3 comprises 16 residues. The V gene lost 2 bases and the J gene lost 4 bases, with 14 bases spanning the gap. Germline CDR1 is SGHAT and CDR2 is FQNNGV. The CDR3 here is CASSLSTDYNNEKLFF. CDR3 coding DNA: TGTGCCAGCAGCTTATCGACCGACTATAATAATGAAAAACTGTTTTTT.

V is TRBV4-1 and J is TRBJ2-5; 7 bases match TRBD1. The J call may be incorrect, as the DNA end agrees better with TRBJ2-7. Germline V gives CDR1 MGHRA, CDR2 YSYEKL. CDR3 length: 16 residues. This CDR3 is CASSPQTGISSYEQYF. The CDR3, as DNA: TGCGCCAGCAGCCCTCAGACAGGGATAAGCTCCTACGAGCAGTACTTC.

This chain links TRBV9 with TRBJ2-3; 8 bases fit TRBD2. Germline V gene sequence: CDR1 SGDLS, CDR2 YYNGEE. The CDR3 covers 15 residues. J was trimmed by 4 bases and V by 2 bases; bases with no gene match: 6. The DNA for the CDR3 is TGTGCCAGCAGCGTGGGCGGGGGGATTCCAGATACGCAGTATTTT. Protein sequence: CASSVGGGIPDTQYF.

V usage is TRBV27 and J usage is TRBJ2-7; 7 nucleotides match TRBD1. The junction had 3 bases not matched to a gene; V was cut back by 2 bases and J by 2 bases. Germline CDR1 and CDR2: MNHEY and SMNVEV (reference sequence). The CDR3 length is 14 residues. The CDR3 DNA reads TGTGCCAGCAGTTTAGACAGGGACACCTACGAGCAGTACTTC. Amino acid sequence: CASSLDRDTYEQYF.

The rearrangement uses TRBV21-1 and TRBJ2-5; the listed D gene, TRBD2, was not tested against the DNA. TRBJ2-7 matches the DNA end more closely, so the J call is doubtful. TRBV21-1 is noted as a pseudogene. This CDR3 comprises 10 residues. CDR3 bases: TGTGCCAGCAGAACCTACGAGCAGTACTTC. This gives the protein CASRTYEQYF.

This clone was counted only a few times. This chain uses TRBV12-1 with TRBJ1-6; TRBD1, the D gene given by the table, was not confirmed from the DNA. TRBV12-1 counts as a pseudogene. The CDR3 contains 17 residues. The CDR3 is CASSQGHTSSYNSPLHF. CDR3 bases: TGTGCCAGCAGCCAGGGACACACGAGCTCCTATAATTCACCCCTCCACTTT.

This clone occurred a few times. CDR3 protein: CASSEEAGLTAGYTF. In DNA form, the CDR3 reads TGTGCCAGCAGTGAAGAGGCAGGCCTGACGGCTGGCTACACCTTC. The chain couples TRBV2 to TRBJ1-2; no reliable D call. Between the trimmed V and J ends, which lost 1 base and 7 bases, there was a span of 16 bases. The CDR3 extends over 15 amino acids. Germline lookup yields CDR1 SNHLY and CDR2 FYNNEI.

This rearrangement joins TRBV10-1 to TRBJ2-4; 7 bases are a match to TRBD1. Germline V gene sequence: CDR1 WNHNN, CDR2 SYGVQD (reference sequence). The CDR3 spans 16 residues. After removal of 3 bases from V and 2 bases from J, the junction contained 7 bases not matched to a gene. The CDR3 spells CASSEWTGGTKNIQYF. The CDR3 coding sequence is TGCGCCAGCAGTGAATGGACAGGCGGCACCAAAAACATTCAGTACTTC.

The V and J genes are TRBV11-2 and TRBJ2-7; 7 bases fit TRBD1. Germline assignment: CDR1 SGHAT and CDR2 FQNNGV. J was trimmed by 5 bases and V by 0 bases; bases with no gene match: 13. The CDR3 sequence is 17 residues long. In DNA, the CDR3 is TGTGCCAGCAGCTTAGATCAAGCCAGGCAGGGGGAGAACGAGCAGTACTTC. Translated, it gives CASSLDQARQGENEQYF.

The chain is built from TRBV7-3 and TRBJ1-1, with a possible D match to TRBD1 (6 bases). CDR3 length: 15 amino acids. V lost 0 bases and J lost 0, with 8 bases in between. Germline V gene data show CDR1 as SGHTA and CDR2 as FQGTGA. CDR3 in DNA: TGTGCCAGCAGCTTAACTGGGGGCATGAACACTGAAGCTTTCTTT. Amino acid sequence: CASSLTGGMNTEAFF.

This rearrangement joins TRBV19 to TRBJ2-2; D possibly corresponds to TRBD2 (5 bases). The germline V gene has CDR1 LNHDA and CDR2 SQIVND (reference sequence). The CDR3 covers 12 residues. The CDR3 sequence is CASLRESGELFF. The CDR3 nucleotides are TGTGCGAGCTTAAGGGAGTCCGGGGAGCTGTTTTTT.

J is TRBJ2-5 and V is TRBV5-6, with D tentatively TRBD2 (6 bases). Germline V gene lookup returns CDR1 SGHDT and CDR2 YYEEEE. This CDR3 spans 14 amino acids. Trimming stripped 6 bases from V and 4 bases from J, with 16 bases between. CDR3 in DNA: TGTGCCAGCACCCACAAGGGAGGTTCAGAGACCCAGTACTTC. Translating it yields CASTHKGGSETQYF.

The chain uses TRBV7-9 and TRBJ1-2; tentative D call: TRBD1 (5 bases). Looked up from germline, CDR1 is SEHNR and CDR2 is FQNEAQ (reference sequence). V was trimmed by 8 bases and J by 7 bases, leaving 14 bases between them. The CDR3 consists of 12 residues. The CDR3 bases are TGTGCCAGCGGGAAGGGGCCCCTTGGCTACACCTTC. It is translated as CASGKGPLGYTF. Variable domain in full (rest from reference TRBV7-9 and TRBJ1-2): DTGVSQNPRHKITKRGQNVTFRCDPISEHNRLYWYRQTLGQGPEFLTYFQNEAQLEKSRLLSDRFSAERPKGSFSTLEIQRTEQGDSAMYLCASGKGPLGYTFGSGTRLTVV.

The chain couples TRBV18 to TRBJ2-6, with D perhaps matching TRBD1 (6 bases). The CDR3 sequence is 15 residues long. V was shortened by 5 bases and J by 1 base, with 9 bases between the two germline ends. The germline CDR1 and CDR2 sequences are KGHSH and LQKENI. In nucleotides, the CDR3 is TGTGCCAGCTCAGAGGGGGAGTCTGGGGCCAACGTCCTGACTTTC. It translates to CASSEGESGANVLTF.

The J gene is TRBJ2-7, the V gene TRBV6-5; 8 nucleotides align to TRBD1. V gave up 6 bases and J gave up 3 bases; unmatched junction bases: 1. In germline, CDR1 is MNHEY, CDR2 SVGAGI. The CDR3 spans 12 residues. The CDR3 sequence is CASRTGDYEQYF. The DNA of the CDR3 is TGTGCCAGCAGGACAGGGGACTACGAGCAGTACTTC.

This clone was seen only a few times. The chain couples TRBV10-2 to TRBJ1-5; D is possibly TRBD1 (6 bases). CDR1 WSHSY and CDR2 SAAADI come from the germline V gene. Trimming took 6 bases from V and 2 from J, leaving 14 bases between them. The length of the CDR3 is 15 residues. The CDR3 DNA is TGCGCCAGCAGCGCGGACAGCCTAGGCAATCAGCCCCAGCATTTT. This encodes CASSADSLGNQPQHF.

Details on this clone: Likely a read error: the CDR3 ends without its conserved phenylalanine or tryptophan. This rearrangement joins TRBV9 to TRBJ2-7; the match to TRBD2 covers 7 bases. Germline lookup yields CDR1 SGDLS and CDR2 YYNGEE. This CDR3 is 15 amino acids long. The V segment lost 2 bases and the J segment 0 bases; nucleotides outside the gene matches: 5. This CDR3 reads CASSVLGGSSYEQYL. The CDR3 region has the DNA TGTGCCAGCAGCGTTCTCGGGGGGAGCTCCTACGAGCAGTACCTC.

This clone showed up just once. The CDR3 region is CASSMDSGRGPYNEQFF. CDR3 sequence (DNA): TGTGCCAGTAGTATGGATTCGGGCAGGGGGCCGTACAATGAGCAGTTCTTC. The chain has TRBV19 and TRBJ2-1, with 8 bases matching TRBD1. The CDR3 runs to 17 residues. V lost 3 bases, J lost 4 bases, and 11 bases stayed unmatched. CDR1 LNHDA and CDR2 SQIVND come from the germline V gene (reference sequence).